This T cell receptor (beta chain) was sequenced for a study of radiotherapy plus CTLA-4 blockade in lung cancer. In the study overall: Objective responses emerged in roughly 20% of patients, and 30% to 40% attained disease control.

TCRdb's copy holds only in-frame clones and misses some; the assay was immunoSEQ multiplex PCR. The sample includes around 91,000 clones, almost 90% of them seen just once. Ipilimumab CTLA-4 blockade and focal radiation were given to patients with chemo-refractory metastatic non-small-cell lung cancer. With respect to this clone: Its matching antigen is unknown.

The study, taken as a whole, reports: Early clone dynamics of blood T cells, plus interferon-beta, reportedly predicted response best. Some TCR clones had been derived from tumors. These clones expanded in peripheral blood after radiotherapy plus ipilimumab.

CDR3 length: 15 residues. V was pared by 6 bases and J by 0 bases, with 6 bases of the junction left unmatched. Germline V lookup: CDR1 SQVTM, CDR2 ANQGSEA. The chain couples TRBV29-1 to TRBJ1-1, with 11 bases identical to TRBD1. Source: peripheral blood, taken from a patient treated with radiotherapy plus ipilimumab. The clonotype originates from a human donor with non-small cell lung cancer that progressed on radiotherapy plus ipilimumab. DNA for the CDR3: TGCAGCGTCCTCGGACAGGGGGCTATGAACACTGAAGCTTTCTTT. Amino acid sequence: CSVLGQGAMNTEAFF.